This T cell receptor (beta chain) was documented in a study of blood T cell repertoires in COVID-19. The V gene's germline CDR1 is MNHEY and CDR2 SVGAGI. CDR3 length: 15 residues. With 6 bases clipped from V and 2 bases from J, the junction kept 9 bases outside the gene matches. The protocol was immunoSEQ multiplex PCR, while the TCRdb copy is restricted to in-frame clones and leaves out a portion. The data show 200,000 to 250,000 clones, 75% to 85% seen once. The chain recombines TRBV6-5 with TRBJ1-2; 7 bases line up with TRBD1. Sequenced: PBMCs or T cells enriched from blood (not recorded which). The sequence derives from a woman between 45 and 65 years old with acute COVID-19. Written as DNA, the CDR3 is TGTGCCAGCAGCCCCCCCCGGACAGGCAACTATGGCTACACCTTC. Translated: CASSPPRTGNYGYTF.